This T cell receptor beta chain was identified in a study of blood T cells in healthy people across ages. On this clonotype itself: Its cognate antigen is unknown. At one boundary the junction diverges from the germline segment, which might be a read error.

General observations from the study: Any conclusive comparison of naive versus antigen-experienced cells was prevented by using unsorted PBMCs. Changes in expanded clonotypes were possibly confounded, as the CMV status of donors was unknown. When set beside aged donors, long-lived donors presented more naive CD4+ cells and higher diversity.

The CDR3 is 13 residues long. CDR1 is SGHTA, CDR2 FQGNSA, per germline. Primed by a sample-barcoded 5' primer and a J-beta primer mix, a second PCR proceeded for 7 to 11 cycles. One entry per CDR3 protein results from TCRdb running MiXCR on the 5' RACE reads. The table lists roughly 570,000 distinct CDR3 sequences, roughly a quarter of them singletons. The chain recombines TRBV7-2 with TRBJ2-4; 9 bases match TRBD1. Sequencing used blood. The TCR sequence derives from a woman between 65 and 79 years old in good health. The CDR3 here is CVSRLGQGNIQYF. The CDR3 DNA is TGTGTCAGCAGATTGGGACAGGGAAACATTCAGTACTTC. The full variable domain, its missing parts supplied by reference TRBV7-2 and TRBJ2-4, is GAGVSQSPSNKVTEKGKDVELRCDPISGHTALYWYRQSLGQGLEFLIYFQGNSAPDKSGLPSDRFSAERTGGSVSTLTIQRTQQEDSAVYLCVSRLGQGNIQYFGAGTRLSVL.